These T cell receptor beta chains were read from a single sample in a study of OX40 agonist ivuxolimab in advanced cancers. Libraries were prepared by immunoSEQ multiplex PCR; TCRdb keeps only in-frame clonotypes and omits some of them. The data hold more than 65,000 clones, with nearly 90% observed a single time. The sequences come from CD4+ or CD8+ T cells sorted from blood, collected in a trial of the OX40 agonist ivuxolimab. The receptors stem from an adult with an advanced solid tumor such as melanoma, head and neck, liver or kidney cancer. Both conserved end residues are part of each CDR3. Each record gives: V gene, J gene, CDR3 protein.

>TRBV30|TRBJ1-2
CAWGDRGTLLGGYTF
>TRBV6-5|TRBJ2-7
CASSRGAYEQYF
>TRBV9|TRBJ1-1
CASSVGGHRNTEAFF
>TRBV29-1|TRBJ1-3
CSVEGAKSGNTIYF
>TRBV6-1|TRBJ1-3
CASRDSAISGNTIYF
>TRBV27|TRBJ1-2
CASSYAGQGTFNYGYTF
>TRBV7-2|TRBJ1-2
CASNRDRVEYGYTF
>TRBV6-1|TRBJ1-1
CASSEQGARNTEAFF
>TRBV19|TRBJ2-1
CASSPAQGGTYNEQFF
>TRBV27|TRBJ1-2
CASSFTSSGRGYTF
>TRBV4-2|TRBJ2-2
CASSQEGKGRGTGELFF
>TRBV11-2|TRBJ2-3
CASSLFYTDTQYF
>TRBV7-2|TRBJ1-1
CASSGSVMNTEAFF
>TRBV18|TRBJ1-1
CASSGGQLNTEAFF
>TRBV12-5|TRBJ2-2
CASGLDRGRTGELFF
>TRBV19|TRBJ2-7
CASSGQGRYEQYF
>TRBV6-6|TRBJ1-1
CASSYREATEAFF
>TRBV9|TRBJ2-3
CASSAGLGTDTQYF
>TRBV5-1|TRBJ2-3
CASSRALAGDADTQYF
>TRBV28|TRBJ2-7
CASRNRGSAYEQYF
>TRBV6-5|TRBJ1-5
CASSYTYSNQPQHF
>TRBV6-1|TRBJ1-1
CASSGSEDRMNTEAFF
>TRBV10-3|TRBJ1-1
CAISDPGQVSTEAFF
>TRBV21-1|TRBJ1-1
CASSRREPNTEAFF
>TRBV6-1|TRBJ1-1
CASMYRANTEAFF
>TRBV18|TRBJ1-3
CASSRTDPSSGNTIYF
>TRBV5-1|TRBJ2-2
CASSLRLAIITGELFF
>TRBV5-1|TRBJ2-7
CASSFRDSFYEQYF
>TRBV5-6|TRBJ2-7
CASSLGPLQYF
>TRBV6-5|TRBJ1-2
CATNEEYGYTF
>TRBV5-6|TRBJ2-1
CASSLVDEQFF
>TRBV19|TRBJ1-5
CASSMRSAGRTSPYSNQPQHF
>TRBV9|TRBJ1-5
CASSAGTGKQPQHF
>TRBV7-2|TRBJ1-5
CASSLPGYNQPQHF